This TCR beta chain came from a study of blood T cell repertoires in COVID-19. Whole-study context: T cells, B-cell-depleted T cells, or PBMCs provided the cDNA or gDNA that served as material.

In the authors' workflow: Scientists estimated how many nucleated cells there were by amplifying reference gene primers. This table comes from immunoSEQ multiplex PCR, and its TCRdb copy is limited to in-frame clones, with some not included. The V and J calls and the clone size are those of that table, but D and trimming were determined from the DNA. The sample lists about 130,000 clones, approximately 84% seen once, with 12% in the top ten. Source material: peripheral blood. The TCR sequence derives from a woman between 25 and 40 years old who had recovered from COVID-19.

CDR3 region: CASSLRLMDSLYGYTF. The CDR3 DNA reads TGTGCCAGCAGCTTAAGACTTATGGACAGCCTCTATGGCTACACCTTC. The chain uses TRBV11-2 and TRBJ1-2, with TRBD1 as a possible D gene (6 bases). The CDR3 has 16 amino acids. Germline values: CDR1 SGHAT, CDR2 FQNNGV. The V gene lost 2 bases and the J gene lost 4 bases, with 17 bases spanning the gap.